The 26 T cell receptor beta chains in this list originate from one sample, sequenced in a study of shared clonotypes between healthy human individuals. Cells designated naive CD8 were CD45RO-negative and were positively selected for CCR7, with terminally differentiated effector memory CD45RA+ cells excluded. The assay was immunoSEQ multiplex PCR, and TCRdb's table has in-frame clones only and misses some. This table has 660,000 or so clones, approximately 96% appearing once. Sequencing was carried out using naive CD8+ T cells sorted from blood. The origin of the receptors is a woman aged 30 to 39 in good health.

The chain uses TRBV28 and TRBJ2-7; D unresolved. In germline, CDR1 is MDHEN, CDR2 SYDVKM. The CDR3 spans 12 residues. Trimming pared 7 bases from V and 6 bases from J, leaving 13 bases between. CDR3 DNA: TGTGCCAGCACCCTATCGCCAGTCGAGCAGTACTTC. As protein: CASTLSPVEQYF.

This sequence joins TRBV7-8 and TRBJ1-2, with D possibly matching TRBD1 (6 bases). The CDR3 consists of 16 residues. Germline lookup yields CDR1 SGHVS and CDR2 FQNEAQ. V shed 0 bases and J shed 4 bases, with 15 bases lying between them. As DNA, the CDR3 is TGTGCCAGCAGCTTAGCGGTCGGGGGCGGAGGCTATGGCTACACCTTC. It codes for CASSLAVGGGGYGYTF.

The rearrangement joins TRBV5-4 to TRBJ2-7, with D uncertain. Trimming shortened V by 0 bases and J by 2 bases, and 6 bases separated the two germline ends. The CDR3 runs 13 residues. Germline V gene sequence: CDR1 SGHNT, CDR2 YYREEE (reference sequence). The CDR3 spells CASSLEMAYEQYF. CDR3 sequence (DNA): TGTGCCAGCAGCTTGGAAATGGCCTACGAGCAGTACTTC.

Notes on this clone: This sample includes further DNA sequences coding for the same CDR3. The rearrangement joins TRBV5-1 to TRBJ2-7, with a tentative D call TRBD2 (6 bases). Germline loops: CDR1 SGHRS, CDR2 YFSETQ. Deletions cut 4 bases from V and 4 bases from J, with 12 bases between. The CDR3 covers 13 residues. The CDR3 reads CASSPGLLYEQYF. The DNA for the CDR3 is TGCGCCAGCAGCCCGGGACTCTTATACGAGCAGTACTTC.

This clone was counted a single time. CDR3 region: CASSFLQLAGFYNEQFF. Here the CDR3 DNA reads TGTGCCAGCAGCTTCTTACAACTAGCGGGATTTTACAATGAGCAGTTCTTC. V and J are TRBV5-6 and TRBJ2-1, with 10 bases aligning to TRBD2. This CDR3 has 17 residues. Germline CDR1 is SGHDT and CDR2 is YYEEEE. V gave up 2 bases and J gave up 4 bases; unmatched junction bases: 9.

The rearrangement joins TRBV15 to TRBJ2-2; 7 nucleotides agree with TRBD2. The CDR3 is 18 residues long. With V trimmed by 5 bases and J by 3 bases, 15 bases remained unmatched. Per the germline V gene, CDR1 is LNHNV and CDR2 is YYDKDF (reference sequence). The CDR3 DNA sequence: TGTGCCACCAGCTCCGGTGGGGGAGCGGGGATGTACACCGGGGAGCTGTTTTTT. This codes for CATSSGGGAGMYTGELFF.

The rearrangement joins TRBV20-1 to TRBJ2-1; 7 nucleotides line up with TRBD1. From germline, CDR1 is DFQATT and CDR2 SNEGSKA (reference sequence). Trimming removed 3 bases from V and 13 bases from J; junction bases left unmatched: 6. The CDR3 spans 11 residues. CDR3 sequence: CSARLGTVQFF. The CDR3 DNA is TGCAGTGCTAGGCTAGGGACAGTACAGTTCTTC.

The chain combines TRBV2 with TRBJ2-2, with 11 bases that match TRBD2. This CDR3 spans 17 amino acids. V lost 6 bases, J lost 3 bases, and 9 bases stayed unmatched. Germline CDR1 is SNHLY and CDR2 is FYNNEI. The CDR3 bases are TGTGCCAGCAGAAAAACTAGCGGGAGTTATTACACCGGGGAGCTGTTTTTT. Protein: CASRKTSGSYYTGELFF.

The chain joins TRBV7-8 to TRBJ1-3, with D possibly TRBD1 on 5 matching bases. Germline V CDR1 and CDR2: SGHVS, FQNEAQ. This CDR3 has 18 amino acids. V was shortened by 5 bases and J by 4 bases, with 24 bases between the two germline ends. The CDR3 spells CASSPELGVGGVGNTIYF. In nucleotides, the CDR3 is TGTGCCAGCAGCCCAGAGCTCGGGGTCGGGGGTGTAGGAAACACCATATATTTT.

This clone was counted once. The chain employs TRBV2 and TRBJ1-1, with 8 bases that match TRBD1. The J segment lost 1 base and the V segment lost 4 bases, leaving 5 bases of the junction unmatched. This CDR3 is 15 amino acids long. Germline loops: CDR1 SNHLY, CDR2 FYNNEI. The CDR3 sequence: CASSGTGTGNTEAFF. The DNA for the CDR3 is TGTGCCAGCAGTGGGACCGGGACAGGGAACACTGAAGCTTTCTTT.

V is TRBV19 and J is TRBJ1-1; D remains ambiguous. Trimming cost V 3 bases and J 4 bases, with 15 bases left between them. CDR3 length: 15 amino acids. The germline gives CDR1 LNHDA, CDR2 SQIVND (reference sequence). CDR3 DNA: TGTGCCAGTAGTATCATCTGGCAGGATCGCACTGAAGCTTTCTTT. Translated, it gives CASSIIWQDRTEAFF.

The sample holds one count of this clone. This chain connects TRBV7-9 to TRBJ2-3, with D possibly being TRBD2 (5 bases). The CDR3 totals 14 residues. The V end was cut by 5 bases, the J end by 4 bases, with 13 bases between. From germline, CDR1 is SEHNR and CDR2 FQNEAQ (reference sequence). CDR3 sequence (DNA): TGTGCCAGCAGCCCGGCAGGAGGCGCAGATACGCAGTATTTT. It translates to CASSPAGGADTQYF.

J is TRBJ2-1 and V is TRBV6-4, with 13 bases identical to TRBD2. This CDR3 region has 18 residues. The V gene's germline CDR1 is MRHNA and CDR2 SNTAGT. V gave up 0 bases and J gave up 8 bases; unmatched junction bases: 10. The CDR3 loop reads CASSDSGLAGIGGDEQFF. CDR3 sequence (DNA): TGTGCCAGCAGTGACTCGGGACTAGCGGGAATTGGGGGCGATGAGCAGTTCTTC.

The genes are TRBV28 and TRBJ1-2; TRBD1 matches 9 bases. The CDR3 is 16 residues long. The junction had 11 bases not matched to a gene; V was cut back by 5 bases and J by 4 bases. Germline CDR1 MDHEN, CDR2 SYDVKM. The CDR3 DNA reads TGTGCCAGCAGTCCCACGGGACAGGGCGTTCGCTATGGCTACACCTTC. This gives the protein CASSPTGQGVRYGYTF.

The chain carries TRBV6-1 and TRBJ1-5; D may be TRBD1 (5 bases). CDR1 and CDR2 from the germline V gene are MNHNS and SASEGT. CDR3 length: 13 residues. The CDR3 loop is CPSRREGNQPQHF. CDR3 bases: TGTCCTTCTCGCAGGGAGGGCAATCAGCCCCAGCATTTT.

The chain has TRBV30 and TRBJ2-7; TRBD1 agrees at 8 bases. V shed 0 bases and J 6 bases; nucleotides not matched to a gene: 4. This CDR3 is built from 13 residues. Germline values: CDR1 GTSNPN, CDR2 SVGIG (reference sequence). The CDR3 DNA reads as TGTGCCTGGAGTGTAGACACAGGGGGCGAGCAGTACTTC. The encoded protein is CAWSVDTGGEQYF.

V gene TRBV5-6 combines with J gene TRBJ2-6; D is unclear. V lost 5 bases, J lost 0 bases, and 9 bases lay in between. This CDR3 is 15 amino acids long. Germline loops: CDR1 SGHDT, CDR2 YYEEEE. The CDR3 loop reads CASSPRFSGANVLTF. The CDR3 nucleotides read TGTGCCAGCAGTCCGCGGTTCTCTGGGGCCAACGTCCTGACTTTC.

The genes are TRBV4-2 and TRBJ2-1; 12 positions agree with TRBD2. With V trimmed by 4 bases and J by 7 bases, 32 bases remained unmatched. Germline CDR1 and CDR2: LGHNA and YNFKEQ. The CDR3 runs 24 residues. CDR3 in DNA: TGTGCCAGCAGCCCGGCCACCTACGACTATTCAGGGGGCGAACTAGCGGGAGGTCGTAATGAGCAGTTCTTC. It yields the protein CASSPATYDYSGGELAGGRNEQFF.

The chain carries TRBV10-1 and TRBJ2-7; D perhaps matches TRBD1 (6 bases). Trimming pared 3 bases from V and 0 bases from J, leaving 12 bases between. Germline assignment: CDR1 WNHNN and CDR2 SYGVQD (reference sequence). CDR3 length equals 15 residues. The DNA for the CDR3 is TGCGCCAGCAGTGACCAGGGGAAGAACTCCTACGAGCAGTACTTC. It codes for CASSDQGKNSYEQYF.

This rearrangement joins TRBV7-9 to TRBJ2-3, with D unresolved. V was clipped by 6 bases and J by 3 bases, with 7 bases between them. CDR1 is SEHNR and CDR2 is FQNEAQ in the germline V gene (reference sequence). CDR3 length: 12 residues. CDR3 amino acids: CASRTITDTQYF. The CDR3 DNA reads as TGTGCCAGCAGAACCATTACAGATACGCAGTATTTT.

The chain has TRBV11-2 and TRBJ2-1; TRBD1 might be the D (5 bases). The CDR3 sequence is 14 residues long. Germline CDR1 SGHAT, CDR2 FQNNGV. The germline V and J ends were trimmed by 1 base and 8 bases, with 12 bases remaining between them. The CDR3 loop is CASSLVPWGYEQFF. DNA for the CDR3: TGTGCCAGCAGCTTAGTCCCTTGGGGCTATGAGCAGTTCTTC.

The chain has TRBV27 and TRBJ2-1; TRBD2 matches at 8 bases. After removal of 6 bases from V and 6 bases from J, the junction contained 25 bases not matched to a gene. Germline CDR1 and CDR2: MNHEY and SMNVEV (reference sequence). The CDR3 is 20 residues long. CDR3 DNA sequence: TGTGCCAGCAGCTGGCTCAACATTCACGGGAGTGGGACTAGGGGCAATGAGCAGTTCTTC. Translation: CASSWLNIHGSGTRGNEQFF.

CDR3 loop: CASSSVELSNQPQHF. DNA of the CDR3: TGTGCCAGCAGTTCCGTGGAGCTCAGCAATCAGCCCCAGCATTTT. This chain joins TRBV28 and TRBJ1-5, with D hard to call. The germline V gene has CDR1 MDHEN and CDR2 SYDVKM. There are 15 residues in the CDR3. Trimming took 4 bases from V and 1 from J, leaving 11 bases between them.

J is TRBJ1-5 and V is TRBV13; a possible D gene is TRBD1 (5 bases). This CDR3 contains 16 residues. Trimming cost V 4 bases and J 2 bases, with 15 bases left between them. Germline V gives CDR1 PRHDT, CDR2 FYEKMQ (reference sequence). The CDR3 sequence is CASSYSRGKGNQPQHF. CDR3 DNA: TGTGCCAGCAGCTATTCTAGGGGAAAAGGCAATCAGCCCCAGCATTTT.

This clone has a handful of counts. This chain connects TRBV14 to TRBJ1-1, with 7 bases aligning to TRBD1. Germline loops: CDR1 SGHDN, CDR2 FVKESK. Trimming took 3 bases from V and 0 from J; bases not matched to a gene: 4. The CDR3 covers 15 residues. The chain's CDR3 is CASSQLQGMNTEAFF. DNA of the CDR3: TGTGCCAGCAGCCAGCTACAGGGGATGAACACTGAAGCTTTCTTT.

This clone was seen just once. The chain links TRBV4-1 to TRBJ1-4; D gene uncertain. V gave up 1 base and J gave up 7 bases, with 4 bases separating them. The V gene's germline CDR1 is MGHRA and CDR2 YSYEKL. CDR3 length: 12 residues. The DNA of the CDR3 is TGCGCCAGCAGCCAAGTCGGTGAAAAACTGTTTTTT. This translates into CASSQVGEKLFF.